What follows describes a single TCR beta chain. The V end lost 5 bases, the J end lost 2 bases, and 13 bases lay between the germline ends. This CDR3 is 15 amino acids long. Per the germline V gene, CDR1 is MDHEN and CDR2 is SYDVKM. This record belongs to a study of shared T cell receptors in the human thymus. Sequencing was performed with immunoSEQ multiplex PCR; in TCRdb, only in-frame clones are kept and a portion is missing. The repertoire consists of a few hundred thousand clones, with approximately 95% occurring once and the leading ten covering about 0.02%. This rearrangement joins TRBV28 to TRBJ1-5; possible D gene TRBD1, 6 bases. The TCR was taken from a human donor. Sequencing was performed on thymocytes. CDR3 sequence (DNA): TGTGCCAGCAGTATACCGGGGGCGGGCAATCAGCCCCAGCATTTT. It codes for CASSIPGAGNQPQHF.